These T cell receptor beta chains were read from a single sample in a study of T cell changes during pregnancy in multiple sclerosis. The method was immunoSEQ multiplex PCR; TCRdb's version includes in-frame clones alone and lacks a portion of them. The table records tens of thousands of clones, 88% of them present only once. The sequences come from peripheral blood, collected in the first trimester of pregnancy. The receptors here all came from a female donor in good health, enrolled as a control in a pregnancy study. Both conserved end residues are part of each CDR3. D genes are given only for firm matches. Not every row has a clone size; where given, it reads once, few, many or a size class.

CDR3	DNA	D	size	J	V
CASSQPLDINTEAFF	TGCGCCAGCAGCCAACCCCTCGACATAAACACTGAAGCTTTCTTT	-	few	TRBJ1-1	TRBV4-1
CASSSRDRVTEAFF	TGTGCCAGCAGTTCCCGGGACAGGGTCACTGAAGCTTTCTTT	TRBD1	few	TRBJ1-1	TRBV27
CASSLYGTTPGELFF	TGTGCCAGCAGTTTATACGGGACAACACCCGGGGAGCTGTTTTTT	-	-	TRBJ2-2	TRBV28
CASSLQGAQETQYF	TGTGCCAGCAGTTTACAGGGGGCCCAAGAGACCCAGTACTTC	TRBD1	-	TRBJ2-5	TRBV28
CASSLVRGSSGNTIYF	TGTGCCAGCAGCTTAGTAAGGGGGAGCTCTGGAAACACCATATATTTT	-	-	TRBJ1-3	TRBV7-9
CASSIRGAGYTF	TGTGCCAGTAGTATAAGAGGAGCTGGCTACACCTTC	-	few	TRBJ1-2	TRBV19
CASSHPTGNEQFF	TGTGCCAGCAGCCACCCGACAGGAAATGAGCAGTTCTTC	-	-	TRBJ2-1	TRBV7-9
CASSQDEGYNSPLHF	TGTGCCAGCAGCCAAGATGAGGGTTATAATTCACCCCTCCACTTT	-	-	TRBJ1-6	TRBV4-2
CASSISETQYF	TGTGCCAGTAGTATCTCGGAGACCCAGTACTTC	-	-	TRBJ2-5	TRBV19
CASGYLASGRLLSTGELFF	TGTGCTAGTGGTTATTTGGCTAGCGGGAGGTTATTGTCCACCGGGGAGCTGTTTTTT	TRBD2	-	TRBJ2-2	TRBV12-5
CASSLTSGQGDSPLHF	TGTGCCAGCAGCTTAACCTCGGGACAGGGGGATTCACCCCTCCACTTT	TRBD1	-	TRBJ1-6	TRBV6-4